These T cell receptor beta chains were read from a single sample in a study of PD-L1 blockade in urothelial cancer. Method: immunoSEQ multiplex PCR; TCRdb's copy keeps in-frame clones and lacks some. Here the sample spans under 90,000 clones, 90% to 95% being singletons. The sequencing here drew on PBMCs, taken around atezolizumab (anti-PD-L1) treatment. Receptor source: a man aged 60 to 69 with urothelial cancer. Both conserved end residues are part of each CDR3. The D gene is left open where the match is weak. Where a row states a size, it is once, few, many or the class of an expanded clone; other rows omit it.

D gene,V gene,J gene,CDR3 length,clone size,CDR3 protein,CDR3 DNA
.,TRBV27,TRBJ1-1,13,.,CASSSSGGGIAFF,TGTGCCAGCAGTTCCTCCGGGGGGGGAATAGCTTTCTTT
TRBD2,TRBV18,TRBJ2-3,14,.,CASSQAGVTDTQYF,TGTGCCAGCTCACAGGCGGGGGTGACAGATACGCAGTATTTT
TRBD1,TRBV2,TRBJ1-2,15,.,CASSEMGRGQKGYTF,TGTGCCAGCAGTGAAATGGGCAGGGGGCAAAAAGGCTACACCTTC
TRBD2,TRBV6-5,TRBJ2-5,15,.,CASSYFGTGGETQYF,TGTGCCAGCAGTTATTTCGGGACGGGAGGGGAGACCCAGTACTTC
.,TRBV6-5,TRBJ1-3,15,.,CASSPLSRVRDTIYF,TGTGCCAGCAGCCCCCTCTCGCGGGTTCGGGACACCATATATTTT
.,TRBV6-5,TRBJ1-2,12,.,CASSYGGYGYTF,TGTGCCAGCAGTTACGGAGGGTATGGCTACACCTTC
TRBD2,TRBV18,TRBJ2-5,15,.,CASSPVGLAGETQYF,TGTGCCAGCTCACCAGTTGGGCTAGCGGGGGAGACCCAGTACTTC
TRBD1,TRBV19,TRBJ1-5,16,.,CASSKRGTASNQPQHF,TGTGCCAGTAGTAAGCGAGGGACAGCCAGCAATCAGCCCCAGCATTTT
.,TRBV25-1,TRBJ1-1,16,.,CASSEYFGQSATEAFF,TGTGCCAGCAGTGAATATTTCGGACAATCTGCGACTGAAGCTTTCTTT
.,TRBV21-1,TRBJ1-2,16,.,CASSNDRGHSLYGYTF,TGTGCCAGCAGCAACGACAGGGGGCACTCTCTCTATGGCTACACCTTC
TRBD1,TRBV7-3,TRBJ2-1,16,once,CASSPTTGGSNNEQFF,TGTGCCAGCAGCCCAACCACAGGGGGCTCGAACAATGAGCAGTTCTTC
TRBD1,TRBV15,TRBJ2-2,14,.,CATTRTGQTGELFF,TGTGCCACGACCCGGACAGGACAAACCGGGGAGCTGTTTTTT
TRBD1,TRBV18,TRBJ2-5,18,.,CASSGSGQDTPGVETQYF,TGTGCCAGCTCAGGATCGGGACAGGACACCCCTGGGGTGGAGACCCAGTACTTC
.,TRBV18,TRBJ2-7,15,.,CASSPSGQNSYEQYF,TGTGCCAGCTCACCGTCGGGACAAAACTCCTACGAGCAGTACTTC
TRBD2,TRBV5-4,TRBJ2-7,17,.,CASFQGSGRDLSYEQYF,TGTGCCAGCTTCCAGGGTAGCGGGAGGGATCTGTCCTACGAGCAGTACTTC
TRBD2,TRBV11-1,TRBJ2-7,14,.,CASSPREGSYEQYF,TGTGCCAGCAGCCCTAGGGAGGGGTCCTACGAGCAGTACTTC
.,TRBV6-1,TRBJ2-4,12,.,CASLVGEGIQYF,TGTGCCAGCCTGGTCGGGGAAGGCATTCAGTACTTC
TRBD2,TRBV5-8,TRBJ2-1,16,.,CASSLLAGLSYNEQFF,TGTGCCAGCAGCTTGTTAGCGGGGCTCTCCTACAATGAGCAGTTCTTC
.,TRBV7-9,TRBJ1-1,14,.,CASSLTAEAVEAFF,TGTGCCAGCAGCTTAACGGCGGAGGCCGTGGAGGCTTTCTTT
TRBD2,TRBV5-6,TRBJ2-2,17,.,CASSPRAGVLNTGELFF,TGTGCCAGCAGCCCCCGGGCGGGGGTCCTGAACACCGGGGAGCTGTTTTTT
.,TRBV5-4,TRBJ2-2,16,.,CASSFQGGSRTGELFF,TGTGCCAGCAGCTTCCAAGGGGGAAGTAGGACCGGGGAGCTGTTTTTT
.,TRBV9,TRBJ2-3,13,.,CASSEQGTDTQYF,TGTGCCAGCAGCGAACAGGGCACAGATACGCAGTATTTT
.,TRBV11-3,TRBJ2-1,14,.,CASSATGTSSEQFF,TGTGCCAGCAGCGCTACCGGGACTTCATCTGAGCAGTTCTTC
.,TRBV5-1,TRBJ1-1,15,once,CASSRGDGGGTEAFF,TGCGCCAGCAGCCGGGGGGACGGGGGAGGCACTGAAGCTTTCTTT
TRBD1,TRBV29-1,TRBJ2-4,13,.,CSAQGQGKNIQYF,TGCAGCGCCCAGGGACAGGGGAAAAACATTCAGTACTTC
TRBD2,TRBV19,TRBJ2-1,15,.,CASRTLAGIYNEQFF,TGTGCCAGTAGGACTCTAGCGGGGATATACAATGAGCAGTTCTTC
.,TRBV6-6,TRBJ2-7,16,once,CASSYIGRGRGYEQYF,TGTGCCAGCAGTTATATCGGCAGGGGTCGGGGCTACGAGCAGTACTTC